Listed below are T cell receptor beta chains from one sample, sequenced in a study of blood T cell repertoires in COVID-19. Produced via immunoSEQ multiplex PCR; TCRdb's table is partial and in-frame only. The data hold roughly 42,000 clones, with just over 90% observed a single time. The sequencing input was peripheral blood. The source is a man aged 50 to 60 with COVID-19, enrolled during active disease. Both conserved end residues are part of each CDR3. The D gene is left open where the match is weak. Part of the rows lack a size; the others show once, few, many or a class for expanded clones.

CASSVSGTETQYF	TGTGCCAGCAGCGTCAGCGGGACAGAGACCCAGTACTTC	TRBJ2-5	TRBV5-4	TRBD2	-
CASSLGHGGYEQYF	TGTGCCAGCAGCTTAGGGCACGGCGGATACGAGCAGTACTTC	TRBJ2-7	TRBV7-2	-	-
CASSFLAGRSYEQYF	TGCGCCAGCAGCTTCCTAGCGGGCCGGTCCTACGAGCAGTACTTC	TRBJ2-7	TRBV5-1	TRBD2	-
CASRREGGDTQYF	TGTGCCAGCAGGCGGGAGGGAGGGGATACGCAGTATTTT	TRBJ2-3	TRBV6-5	TRBD2	-
CASSPRVAGGPENEQFF	TGTGCCAGCAGCCCCCGGGTAGCGGGAGGGCCCGAGAATGAGCAGTTCTTC	TRBJ2-1	TRBV7-2	TRBD2	-
CASSFTQNYGYTF	TGTGCCAGCAGTTTCACACAGAACTATGGCTACACCTTC	TRBJ1-2	TRBV27	-	once
CSGAGARETQYF	TGCAGCGGTGCCGGAGCGAGAGAGACCCAGTACTTC	TRBJ2-5	TRBV29-1	-	-
CASSFGTGSVVYEQYF	TGTGCCAGCAGCTTTGGGACAGGGAGTGTCGTATACGAGCAGTACTTC	TRBJ2-7	TRBV7-9	TRBD1	-
CASSLDYRDYEQYF	TGTGCCAGCAGCTTAGACTACAGGGATTACGAGCAGTACTTC	TRBJ2-7	TRBV11-1	-	-
CATGGWDTEAFF	TGTGCCACCGGCGGGTGGGACACTGAAGCTTTCTTT	TRBJ1-1	TRBV10-3	-	-
CASSLVYTSGYTDTQYF	TGTGCCAGCAGCTTGGTTTACACTAGCGGGTACACAGATACGCAGTATTTT	TRBJ2-3	TRBV5-6	TRBD2	-
CASSYSSGGTQETQYF	TGTGCCAGCAGTTACTCGTCCGGGGGAACTCAAGAGACCCAGTACTTC	TRBJ2-5	TRBV6-2/TRBV6-3	-	-
CASNRGPDNEKLFF	TGTGCCAGTAACAGGGGGCCGGATAACGAAAAACTGTTTTTT	TRBJ1-4	TRBV2	TRBD1	-
CASAGTGSLNQPQHF	TGTGCCAGTGCTGGGACAGGCTCTCTAAATCAGCCCCAGCATTTT	TRBJ1-5	TRBV19	TRBD1	-
CASSYLGQSYEQYF	TGTGCCAGCAGTTACTTGGGACAGTCCTACGAGCAGTACTTC	TRBJ2-7	TRBV6-5	TRBD1	-
CASSLETGGNYGYTF	TGCGCCAGCAGCTTAGAGACGGGGGGTAACTATGGCTACACCTTC	TRBJ1-2	TRBV5-1	-	-
CASSLAGTGVSEAFF	TGTGCCAGCAGCTTAGCCGGGACAGGGGTTTCTGAAGCTTTCTTT	TRBJ1-1	TRBV7-2	TRBD1	-
CAWSGGLLWNSPLHF	TGTGCCTGGAGTGGGGGGCTACTATGGAATTCACCCCTCCACTTT	TRBJ1-6	TRBV30	-	-
CSVEPGGKNIQYF	TGCAGCGTTGAACCCGGAGGAAAAAACATTCAGTACTTC	TRBJ2-4	TRBV29-1	-	few
CASSLGLAGVSKPGYEQYF	TGCGCCAGCAGCTTGGGACTAGCGGGAGTTAGTAAGCCTGGTTACGAGCAGTACTTC	TRBJ2-7	TRBV5-1	TRBD2	-
CASSTLPGDTQYF	TGTGCCAGCAGTACTCTGCCGGGGGATACGCAGTATTTT	TRBJ2-3	TRBV27	-	-
CASSELWGREVRDNEQFF	TGTGCCAGCAGTGAACTCTGGGGGCGGGAGGTTCGAGACAATGAGCAGTTCTTC	TRBJ2-1	TRBV6-1	TRBD2	-
CASSLASSGGVYEQYF	TGTGCCAGCAGCTTAGCGTCTAGCGGGGGGGTCTACGAGCAGTACTTC	TRBJ2-7	TRBV7-2	TRBD2	-
CASSLTYRLAGTFNEQFF	TGTGCCAGCAGCTTGACCTACAGACTAGCAGGAACCTTCAATGAGCAGTTCTTC	TRBJ2-1	TRBV5-6	TRBD2	once
CASSFSGHPSRSYEQYF	TGTGCCAGCAGCTTCTCGGGACACCCAAGCCGCTCCTACGAGCAGTACTTC	TRBJ2-7	TRBV7-2	-	-
CASSESARWETQYF	TGCGCCAGCAGTGAGTCGGCTAGGTGGGAGACCCAGTACTTC	TRBJ2-5	TRBV10-2	-	-
CASSQLRGDTQYF	TGTGCCAGCAGCCAGCTACGAGGAGATACGCAGTATTTT	TRBJ2-3	TRBV3-1/TRBV3-2	-	once
CASSQDYRNQPQHF	TGCGCCAGCAGCCAAGATTATCGCAATCAGCCCCAGCATTTT	TRBJ1-5	TRBV4-3	-	-
CASSRTPSTYEQYF	TGTGCCAGCAGCCGTACCCCGAGCACCTACGAGCAGTACTTC	TRBJ2-7	TRBV9	-	-
CASSFGQGATYGYTF	TGTGCCAGCAGCTTCGGACAGGGGGCTACCTATGGCTACACCTTC	TRBJ1-2	TRBV5-4	TRBD1	-
CASSLGVRGYSNQPQHF	TGTGCCAGCAGCTTGGGAGTGCGGGGTTATAGCAATCAGCCCCAGCATTTT	TRBJ1-5	TRBV5-8	-	-
CASSLGQGIYEQYF	TGCGCCAGCAGCTTGGGACAGGGGATATACGAGCAGTACTTC	TRBJ2-7	TRBV5-1	TRBD1	-
CSVGTGRSYEQYF	TGCAGCGTTGGGACAGGGCGCTCCTACGAGCAGTACTTC	TRBJ2-7	TRBV29-1	TRBD1	-
CASSYSTPGQSYGYTF	TGTGCCAGCAGTTACTCTACACCGGGACAGTCCTATGGCTACACCTTC	TRBJ1-2	TRBV6-5	TRBD1	-
CASSGDRAHEQYF	TGTGCCAGCAGTGGTGACAGGGCACACGAGCAGTACTTC	TRBJ2-7	TRBV28	TRBD1	-
CASSFGGLGAYGYTF	TGCGCCAGCAGCTTCGGAGGTCTGGGGGCGTATGGCTACACCTTC	TRBJ1-2	TRBV5-1	-	-
CASSTRSGGRTYEQYF	TGTGCCAGCAGTACCCGTAGCGGAGGGCGAACCTACGAGCAGTACTTC	TRBJ2-7	TRBV27	-	-
CASSSPGWGYTF	TGTGCCAGCAGCTCGCCGGGGTGGGGCTACACCTTC	TRBJ1-2	TRBV14	-	few
CASSPGQGDYEQYF	TGTGCCAGCAGCCCAGGACAGGGGGACTACGAGCAGTACTTC	TRBJ2-7	TRBV13	TRBD1	-
CSVRGGQETQYF	TGCAGCGTCCGAGGGGGCCAAGAGACCCAGTACTTC	TRBJ2-5	TRBV29-1	-	-
CASSPTGGGYNEQFF	TGTGCCAGCAGTCCAACAGGGGGCGGGTACAATGAGCAGTTCTTC	TRBJ2-1	TRBV7-2	TRBD1	-
CATSDLMSETNTGELFF	TGTGCCACCAGTGATTTGATGTCGGAGACGAACACCGGGGAGCTGTTTTTT	TRBJ2-2	TRBV24-1	-	once
CASSPRPRGRRPYEQYF	TGTGCCAGCAGCCCCAGGCCACGGGGTCGAAGGCCATACGAGCAGTACTTC	TRBJ2-7	TRBV11-2	-	-
CASKGQGAPYEQYF	TGTGCCAGCAAGGGACAGGGGGCCCCCTACGAGCAGTACTTC	TRBJ2-7	TRBV27	TRBD1	-
CASSLSIILAGRGPTDTQYF	TGTGCCAGCAGTTTATCGATAATTCTTGCGGGGCGAGGACCCACAGATACGCAGTATTTT	TRBJ2-3	TRBV27	-	-
CASTPPGGRWNYEQYF	TGTGCCAGCACTCCCCCGGGAGGGAGGTGGAACTACGAGCAGTACTTC	TRBJ2-7	TRBV7-8	TRBD2	-
CASALGQATDTQYF	TGTGCTAGTGCCCTCGGACAGGCCACAGATACGCAGTATTTT	TRBJ2-3	TRBV12-5	TRBD1	-
CASSLFGTGRNEQYF	TGTGCCAGCAGTTTATTCGGGACAGGGAGGAACGAGCAGTACTTC	TRBJ2-7	TRBV27	TRBD1	-
CASSLMAQAPLTKNIQYF	TGTGCCAGCAGCTTAATGGCGCAGGCCCCCTTGACCAAAAACATTCAGTACTTC	TRBJ2-4	TRBV7-9	-	-
CASSLLSGGRDTEAFF	TGTGCCAGCAGCTTGTTGTCCGGGGGACGGGACACTGAAGCTTTCTTT	TRBJ1-1	TRBV5-6	-	-
CASSELSGSGNTIYF	TGCGCCAGCAGCGAGTTATCGGGCTCTGGAAACACCATATATTTT	TRBJ1-3	TRBV5-1	-	-